Ten or more counts support the clone carrying this T cell receptor beta chain. The antigen is not known. This sample was taken from a study of T-cell reconstitution after alpha-beta-depleted transplantation in children. General study points: There were reportedly several hundred expanded graft clones from which alpha-beta T cells came about two months after transplant. Newly produced T cells mostly accounted for T-cell counts and diversity one year post-transplant. For some patients, TCRbeta diversity was high at day 60 because of recipient T cells and thymic progenitors that survived.

Library preparation (for TCRbeta) was performed with unique molecular identifiers. TCRdb re-called the PCR reads with MiXCR, one entry per CDR3 protein. The sample contains 150,000 to 250,000 distinct CDR3 sequences, roughly 6.3% of which appear only once. The sample in question was PBMCs, obtained before TCRalphabeta/CD19-depleted stem cell transplant. This sequence originates from a girl under three years old with combined immunodeficiency, due to receive a stem cell transplant.

The CDR3: CASSRLSGSVYITGELFF. The CDR3 bases are TGTGCCAGCAGCCGTCTTAGCGGGAGTGTCTATATTACCGGGGAGCTGTTTTTT. The J gene is TRBJ2-2, the V gene TRBV4-2; 9 positions match TRBD2. The CDR3 runs 18 residues. Losses at the gene ends were 4 bases for V and 5 bases for J; bases not matched to a gene: 14. Germline CDR1 and CDR2: LGHNA and YNFKEQ.